This TCR beta chain is from a study of shared clonotypes between healthy human individuals. Donors were healthy HIV-negative adults without recently reported acute infections or vaccinations. Germline CDR1 and CDR2: KGHSH and LQKENI. V gave up 2 bases and J gave up 5 bases, with 12 bases separating them. This CDR3 has 14 amino acids. Samples underwent the assay at deep level. Investigators spread the genomic DNA of each subset evenly over several immunoSEQ plates. Using roughly 180 ng DNA, roughly 33,000 T cell genomes, the sorted-subset replicate PCRs were run. Data came from immunoSEQ multiplex PCR; TCRdb stores just in-frame clones and leaves some out. The table includes roughly 1,500,000 clones, 95% to 99% detected once.

This chain links TRBV18 with TRBJ2-5; no definite D call. Sequenced sample: naive CD4+ T cells sorted from blood. Subset defined: CD45RA+ positively selected. This clonotype was obtained from a man aged 30 to 45 in good health. CDR3 region: CASSPVLSEETQYF. For the CDR3, the DNA is TGTGCCAGCTCACCAGTACTCTCGGAGGAGACCCAGTACTTC.